One and the same sample provided the 11 T cell receptor beta chains below, sequenced in a study of T cell repertoires in cytomegalovirus infection. Via MiXCR, TCRdb re-called the reads, giving one row per CDR3 protein. This table holds around 630,000 distinct CDR3 sequences, 24% found once. The sequenced material came from CD8+ T cells from PBMCs. The receptors were gathered from a human donor in good health (CMV status not recorded). Some clones in this sample may be carry-over from other donors' samples.

This clonotype occurred many times. This rearrangement joins TRBV7-2 to TRBJ2-7, with 7 nucleotides matching TRBD1. The germline V gene has CDR1 SGHTA and CDR2 FQGNSA. V was pared by 3 bases and J by 2 bases, with 10 bases of the junction left unmatched. The CDR3 is made up of 16 amino acids. The CDR3 DNA is TGTGCCAGCAGCTTCCCCCCTCGACAGGGAACCTACGAGCAGTACTTC. It yields the protein CASSFPPRQGTYEQYF.

This clonotype was counted only a few times. V is TRBV12-3 or TRBV12-4 and J is TRBJ2-3, with 8 bases identical to TRBD1. This CDR3 is 20 amino acids long. V dropped 5 bases and J dropped 1; count of bases not matched to a gene: 20. CDR3 sequence reads: CASSRGQEAKPAYRTDTQYF. Here the CDR3 DNA reads TGTGCCAGCAGTCGGGGACAGGAGGCGAAGCCTGCATACCGCACAGATACGCAGTATTTT.

The chain links TRBV12-3 or TRBV12-4 to TRBJ2-5; perhaps TRBD1 as D (6 bases). The CDR3 sequence is 13 residues long. The ends were cut back, 5 bases at V and 7 bases at J, with 14 bases in the middle. The CDR3 coding sequence is TGTGCCAGCAGTCCAGGGGAAGTACGGACCCAGTACTTC. It specifies CASSPGEVRTQYF.

This clonotype came up a few times. The chain is built from TRBV20-1 and TRBJ2-3; D possibly corresponds to TRBD2 (5 bases). Between the trimmed V and J ends, which lost 4 bases and 1 base, there was a span of 12 bases. CDR1 DFQATT and CDR2 SNEGSKA come from the germline V gene (reference sequence). The CDR3 contains 14 residues. CDR3 region: CSAMWRRGTDTQYF. The CDR3 coding sequence is TGCAGTGCTATGTGGCGGCGGGGCACAGATACGCAGTATTTT.

J is TRBJ2-1 and V is TRBV7-4; D assignment may be TRBD1 or TRBD2 (6 bases each). Deletions cut 3 bases from V and 8 bases from J, with 11 bases between. This CDR3 is 13 amino acids long. CDR1 and CDR2 (germline): SGHVT, SQSDAQ. CDR3 sequence reads: CASSLRGEHEQFF. The CDR3 DNA is TGTGCCAGCAGCTTGAGGGGGGAACATGAGCAGTTCTTC.

The chain employs TRBV6-5 and TRBJ1-3; D is ambiguous. Deletions cut 0 bases from V and 3 bases from J, with 3 bases between. This CDR3 is built from 13 residues. Germline V gene sequence: CDR1 MNHEY, CDR2 SVGAGI. CDR3 DNA: TGTGCCAGCAGTTACTCTGTTGGAAACACCATATATTTT. It codes for CASSYSVGNTIYF.

This clonotype was seen repeatedly, ten times or more. V gene TRBV7-6 combines with J gene TRBJ1-2; 7 bases line up with TRBD1. CDR3 size: 14 residues. V gave up 5 bases and J gave up 5 bases; unmatched junction bases: 8. Germline CDR1 and CDR2: SGHVS and FNYEAQ. DNA for the CDR3: TGTGCCAGCAGCCCGACAGGGAACCCTTATGGCTACACCTTC. Its protein is CASSPTGNPYGYTF.

This chain connects TRBV7-6 to TRBJ1-1, with TRBD1 identical over 9 bases. The J segment lost 1 base and the V segment lost 5 bases, leaving 5 bases of the junction unmatched. The germline CDR1 and CDR2 sequences are SGHVS and FNYEAQ. The CDR3 length is 15 residues. CDR3 in amino acids: CASSNKGQGNTEAFF. The CDR3 nucleotides read TGTGCCAGCAGCAATAAGGGACAGGGGAACACTGAAGCTTTCTTT.

Comment on this clonotype: This may stem from a read error, because a much larger clone lies one nucleotide away. This chain uses TRBV12-3 or TRBV12-4 with TRBJ2-1; 11 bases fit TRBD2. There are 15 residues in the CDR3. The CDR3 here is CVSSQLAGAYNEQFF. In DNA, the CDR3 is TGTGTCAGCAGTCAACTAGCGGGGGCCTACAATGAGCAGTTCTTC.

In this sample, this clonotype turned up many times. The V and J genes are TRBV11-2 and TRBJ2-7; D possibly matches TRBD1 or TRBD2 (5 bases each). CDR3 length equals 14 residues. Trimming stripped 5 bases from V and 2 bases from J, with 13 bases between. CDR1 is SGHAT and CDR2 is FQNNGV in the germline V gene. The DNA for the CDR3 is TGTGCCAGCAGCCCGGGACCTTATACCTACGAGCAGTACGTC. Translated: CASSPGPYTYEQYV.

This clonotype was seen a few times. V usage is TRBV14 and J usage is TRBJ1-2, with 9 nucleotides matching TRBD1. With V trimmed by 6 bases and J by 8 bases, 10 bases remained unmatched. CDR1 SGHDN and CDR2 FVKESK come from the germline V gene. The length of the CDR3 is 14 residues. As DNA, the CDR3 is TGTGCCAGCAGACGGACAGGGGCCTATGGAGGCTACACCTTC. Translating it yields CASRRTGAYGGYTF.